This is a list of T cell receptor beta chains from one sample in a study of neurological immune-mediated disorders. In TCRdb, the 5' RACE reads were re-called with MiXCR into one record per CDR3 protein. The sample lists 30,000 to 45,000 distinct CDR3 sequences, 11% occurring once. Sequencing used CD4+ T cells from blood. The origin of the receptors is a young woman with HTLV-1-associated myelopathy (HAM/TSP). Both conserved end residues are part of each CDR3. The D gene is left open where the match is weak. Size is omitted from some rows. Given values are once, few, many or a class for expanded clones.

clone_size d_call j_call cdr3_length v_call cdr3_nt cdr3_aa
many TRBD1 TRBJ1-5 15 TRBV20-1 TGCAGTGCCCGGCCGGGACAGGGAATTTCTCAGCCCCAGCATTTT CSARPGQGISQPQHF
many TRBD1 TRBJ2-7 14 TRBV3-1 TGTGCCAGCAGCCGAGGACAGGGTTCCTACGAGCAGTACTTC CASSRGQGSYEQYF
many NA TRBJ1-4 13 TRBV20-1 TGCAGTGCTAGTGCCCGTTATAATGAAAAACTGTTTTTT CSASARYNEKLFF
many NA TRBJ1-2 12 TRBV12-3/TRBV12-4 TGTGCCAGCAGTTTGGGAGGGATCGGCTACACCTTC CASSLGGIGYTF
many NA TRBJ2-3 15 TRBV12-3/TRBV12-4 TGTGCCAGCAGTTTAACAACAGGCTACACAGATACGCAGTATTTT CASSLTTGYTDTQYF
NA NA TRBJ2-2 14 TRBV11-2 TGTGCCAGCAACTTGAGTTTCGGCACAGGGGAGCTGTTTTTT CASNLSFGTGELFF
many NA TRBJ2-1 17 TRBV15 TGTGCCACCAGCAGTGACACCGGGCAACCCTCCTACAATGAGCAGTTCTTC CATSSDTGQPSYNEQFF
NA NA TRBJ2-7 14 TRBV20-1 TGCAGTGCTAGAGATAGTACAGCCACCTACGAGCAGTACTTC CSARDSTATYEQYF
medium-sized NA TRBJ1-2 13 TRBV5-1 TGCGCCAGCAGCTCAACTGTGGGCTATGGCTACACCTTC CASSSTVGYGYTF
many NA TRBJ2-1 12 TRBV7-2 TGTGCCAGCAGCTTAGTGAGGAGGGAGCAGTTCTTC CASSLVRREQFF
many TRBD2 TRBJ2-3 15 TRBV20-1 TGCAGTGCTAGAGATCCGGGGCGGGGGGCAGATACGCAGTATTTT CSARDPGRGADTQYF